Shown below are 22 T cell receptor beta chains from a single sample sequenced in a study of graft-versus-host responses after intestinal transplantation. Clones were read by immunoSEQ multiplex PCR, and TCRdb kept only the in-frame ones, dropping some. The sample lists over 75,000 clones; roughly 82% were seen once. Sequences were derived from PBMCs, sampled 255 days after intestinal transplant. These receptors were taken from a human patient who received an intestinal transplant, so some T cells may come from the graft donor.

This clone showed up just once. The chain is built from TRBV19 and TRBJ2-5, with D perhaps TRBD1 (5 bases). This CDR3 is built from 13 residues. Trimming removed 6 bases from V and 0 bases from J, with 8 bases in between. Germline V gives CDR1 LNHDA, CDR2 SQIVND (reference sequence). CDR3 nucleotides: TGTGCCAGTAGAAGGACATACCAAGAGACCCAGTACTTC. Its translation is CASRRTYQETQYF.

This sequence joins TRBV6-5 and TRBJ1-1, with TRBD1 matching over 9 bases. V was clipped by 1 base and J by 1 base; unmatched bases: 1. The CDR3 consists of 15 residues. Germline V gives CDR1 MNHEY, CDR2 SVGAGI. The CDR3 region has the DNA TGTGCCAGCAGTTACTGGACAGGGGAGAACACTGAAGCTTTCTTT. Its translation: CASSYWTGENTEAFF.

The chain's CDR3 is CASSPSDGNTEAFF. The CDR3 nucleotides read TGTGCCAGCAGCCCCTCGGATGGGAACACTGAAGCTTTCTTT. This chain links TRBV4-2 with TRBJ1-1; D not certain. The CDR3 length is 14 residues. Trimming took off 4 bases at V and 1 base at J, with 10 bases between the two ends. The germline V gene encodes CDR1 LGHNA and CDR2 YNFKEQ.

CDR3: CASSLGRNQPQHF. The CDR3 nucleotides read TGTGCCAGCAGTTTAGGGCGCAATCAGCCCCAGCATTTT. The chain recombines TRBV28 with TRBJ1-5; D unresolved. CDR3 length equals 13 residues. The germline V gene encodes CDR1 MDHEN and CDR2 SYDVKM. Trimming removed 2 bases from V and 2 bases from J, with 4 bases in between.

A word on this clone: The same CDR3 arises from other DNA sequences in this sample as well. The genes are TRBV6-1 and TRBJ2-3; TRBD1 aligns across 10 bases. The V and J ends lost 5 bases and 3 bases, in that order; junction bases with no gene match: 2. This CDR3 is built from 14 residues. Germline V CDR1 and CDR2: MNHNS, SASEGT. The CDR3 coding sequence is TGTGCCAGCAGTCCGGGACAGGGGACAGATACGCAGTATTTT. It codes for CASSPGQGTDTQYF.

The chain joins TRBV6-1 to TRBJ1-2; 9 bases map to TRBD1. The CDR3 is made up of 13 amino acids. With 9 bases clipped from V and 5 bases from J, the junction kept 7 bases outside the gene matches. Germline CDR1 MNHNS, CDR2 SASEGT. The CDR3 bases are TGTGCCAGTCCAACGACAGGGGGTTATGGCTACACCTTC. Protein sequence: CASPTTGGYGYTF.

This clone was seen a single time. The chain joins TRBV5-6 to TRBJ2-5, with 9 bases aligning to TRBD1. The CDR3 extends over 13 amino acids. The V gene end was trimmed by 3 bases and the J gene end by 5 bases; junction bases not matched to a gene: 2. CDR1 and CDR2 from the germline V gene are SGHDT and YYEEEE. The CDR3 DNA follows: TGTGCCAGCAGCTGGGACAGGGTTGAGACCCAGTACTTC. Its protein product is CASSWDRVETQYF.

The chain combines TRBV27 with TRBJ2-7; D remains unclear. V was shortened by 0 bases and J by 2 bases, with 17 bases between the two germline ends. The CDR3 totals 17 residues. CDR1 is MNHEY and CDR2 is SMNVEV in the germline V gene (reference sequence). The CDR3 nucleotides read TGTGCCAGCAGTTTATCGGCAGGAAAGGACGTCCCCTACGAGCAGTACTTC. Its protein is CASSLSAGKDVPYEQYF.

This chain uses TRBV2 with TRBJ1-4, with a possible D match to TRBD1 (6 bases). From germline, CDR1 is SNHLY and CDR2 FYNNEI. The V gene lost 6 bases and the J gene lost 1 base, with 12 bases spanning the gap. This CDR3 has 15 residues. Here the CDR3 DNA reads TGTGCCAGCAGAGACGGACAGCTAACTAATGAAAAACTGTTTTTT. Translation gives CASRDGQLTNEKLFF.

The CDR3 region is CASAIPDRGNQPQHF. DNA for the CDR3: TGCGCCAGCGCCATCCCGGACAGGGGAAATCAGCCCCAGCATTTT. The chain carries TRBV5-1 and TRBJ1-5, with 9 bases lining up with TRBD1. Trimming cost V 7 bases and J 4 bases; bases outside gene matches: 9. Per germline, CDR1 SGHRS and CDR2 YFSETQ. This CDR3 region has 15 residues. Full variable domain (outside the CDR3, taken from reference TRBV5-1 and TRBJ1-5): KAGVTQTPRYLIKTRGQQVTLSCSPISGHRSVSWYQQTPGQGLQFLFEYFSETQRNKGNFPGRFSGRQFSNSRSEMNVSTLELGDSALYLCASAIPDRGNQPQHFGDGTRLSIL.

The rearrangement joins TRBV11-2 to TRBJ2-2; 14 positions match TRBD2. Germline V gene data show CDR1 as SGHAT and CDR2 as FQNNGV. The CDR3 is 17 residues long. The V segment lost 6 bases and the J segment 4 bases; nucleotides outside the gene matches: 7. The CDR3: CASRSKTSGGATGELFF. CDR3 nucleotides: TGTGCCAGCAGGTCTAAGACTAGCGGGGGGGCCACCGGGGAGCTGTTTTTT. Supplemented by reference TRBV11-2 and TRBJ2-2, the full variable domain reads EAGVAQSPRYKIIEKRQSVAFWCNPISGHATLYWYQQILGQGPKLLIQFQNNGVVDDSQLPKDRFSAERLKGVDSTLKIQPAKLEDSAVYLCASRSKTSGGATGELFFGEGSRLTVL.

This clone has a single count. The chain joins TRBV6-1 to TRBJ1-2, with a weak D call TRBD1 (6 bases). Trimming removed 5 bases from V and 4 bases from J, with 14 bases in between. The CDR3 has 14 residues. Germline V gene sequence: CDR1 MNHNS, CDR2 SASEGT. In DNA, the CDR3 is TGTGCCAGCAGTTATGGGCAGGGGCTCTATGGCTACACCTTC. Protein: CASSYGQGLYGYTF.

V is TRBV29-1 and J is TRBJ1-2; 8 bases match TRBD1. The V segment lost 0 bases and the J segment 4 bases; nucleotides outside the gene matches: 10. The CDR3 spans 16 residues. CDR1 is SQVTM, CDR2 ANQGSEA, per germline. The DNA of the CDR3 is TGCAGCGTTGAAGATCTCACAGGGGGATTCGGCTATGGCTACACCTTC. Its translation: CSVEDLTGGFGYGYTF. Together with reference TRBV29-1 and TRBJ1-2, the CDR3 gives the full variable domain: SAVISQKPSRDICQRGTSLTIQCQVDSQVTMMFWYRQQPGQSLTLIATANQGSEATYESGFVIDKFPISRPNLTFSTLTVSNMSPEDSSIYLCSVEDLTGGFGYGYTFGSGTRLTVV.

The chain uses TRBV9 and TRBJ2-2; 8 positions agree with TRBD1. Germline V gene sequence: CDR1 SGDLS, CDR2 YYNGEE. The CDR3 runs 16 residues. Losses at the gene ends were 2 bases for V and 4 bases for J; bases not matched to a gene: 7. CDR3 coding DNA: TGTGCCAGCAGCGTTTCAGGGGGCTTCGCCACCGGGGAGCTGTTTTTT. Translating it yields CASSVSGGFATGELFF.

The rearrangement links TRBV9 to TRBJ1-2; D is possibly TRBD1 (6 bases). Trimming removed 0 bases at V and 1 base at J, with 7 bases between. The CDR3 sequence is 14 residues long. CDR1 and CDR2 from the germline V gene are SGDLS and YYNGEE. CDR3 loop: CASSVDRVNYGYTF. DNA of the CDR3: TGTGCCAGCAGCGTAGACAGGGTTAACTATGGCTACACCTTC.

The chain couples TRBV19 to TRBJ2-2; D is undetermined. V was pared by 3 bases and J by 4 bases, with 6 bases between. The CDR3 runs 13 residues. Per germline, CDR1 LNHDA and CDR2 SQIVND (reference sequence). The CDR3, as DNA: TGTGCCAGTAGTATGGGCATCACCGGGGAGCTGTTTTTT. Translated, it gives CASSMGITGELFF.

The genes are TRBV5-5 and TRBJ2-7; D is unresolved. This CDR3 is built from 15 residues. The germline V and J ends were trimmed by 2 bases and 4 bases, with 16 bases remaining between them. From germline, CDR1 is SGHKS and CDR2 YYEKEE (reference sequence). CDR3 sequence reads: CASSLGQNSRYEQYV. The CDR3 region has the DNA TGTGCCAGCAGCTTAGGCCAGAACAGCCGTTACGAGCAGTACGTC.

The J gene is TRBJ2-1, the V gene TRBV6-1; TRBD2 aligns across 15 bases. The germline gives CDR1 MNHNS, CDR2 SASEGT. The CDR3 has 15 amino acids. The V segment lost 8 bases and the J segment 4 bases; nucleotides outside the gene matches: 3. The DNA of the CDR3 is TGTGCCAGCCGGGGACTAGCGGGAGGATACAATGAGCAGTTCTTC. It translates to CASRGLAGGYNEQFF.

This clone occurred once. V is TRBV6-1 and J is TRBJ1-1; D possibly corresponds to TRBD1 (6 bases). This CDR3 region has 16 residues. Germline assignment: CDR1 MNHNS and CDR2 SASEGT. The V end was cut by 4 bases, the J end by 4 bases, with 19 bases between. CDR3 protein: CASSVSPQGLSTEAFF. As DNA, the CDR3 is TGTGCCAGCAGTGTCTCGCCTCAGGGGTTGAGCACTGAAGCTTTCTTT.

The CDR3 region has the DNA TGCAGCGCCAACCCAACGGGGACCCAGTACTTC. The encoded protein is CSANPTGTQYF. The chain uses TRBV29-1 and TRBJ2-5; D not certain. V lost 7 bases to trimming and J lost 7 bases, with 13 bases between them. The CDR3 has 11 amino acids. CDR1 and CDR2 from the germline V gene are SQVTM and ANQGSEA.

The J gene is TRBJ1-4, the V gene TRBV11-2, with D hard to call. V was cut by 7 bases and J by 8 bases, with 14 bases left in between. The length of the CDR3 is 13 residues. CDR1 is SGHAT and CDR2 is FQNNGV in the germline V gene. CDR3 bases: TGTGCCAGCACCCCTCGGGAGGGAGAAAAACTGTTTTTT. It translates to CASTPREGEKLFF.

The CDR3 coding sequence is TGCAGTGCTCCCCGGGGGGGCGAGCAGTACTTC. It is translated as CSAPRGGEQYF. The chain joins TRBV20-1 to TRBJ2-7, with 8 bases matching TRBD2. Germline V lookup: CDR1 DFQATT, CDR2 SNEGSKA (reference sequence). V dropped 5 bases and J dropped 6; count of bases not matched to a gene: 3. The CDR3 runs to 11 residues.